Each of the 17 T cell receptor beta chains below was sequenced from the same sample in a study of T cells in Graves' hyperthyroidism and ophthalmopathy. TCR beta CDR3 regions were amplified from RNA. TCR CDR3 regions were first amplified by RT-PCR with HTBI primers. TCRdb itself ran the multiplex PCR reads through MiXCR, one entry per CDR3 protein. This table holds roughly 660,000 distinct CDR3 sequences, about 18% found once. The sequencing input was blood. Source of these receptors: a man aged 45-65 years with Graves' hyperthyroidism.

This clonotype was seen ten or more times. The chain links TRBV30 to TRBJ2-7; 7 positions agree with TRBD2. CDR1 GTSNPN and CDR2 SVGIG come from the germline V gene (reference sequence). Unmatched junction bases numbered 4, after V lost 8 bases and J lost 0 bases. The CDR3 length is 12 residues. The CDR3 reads CAGTKSSYEQYF. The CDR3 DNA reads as TGTGCCGGGACTAAAAGCTCCTACGAGCAGTACTTC.

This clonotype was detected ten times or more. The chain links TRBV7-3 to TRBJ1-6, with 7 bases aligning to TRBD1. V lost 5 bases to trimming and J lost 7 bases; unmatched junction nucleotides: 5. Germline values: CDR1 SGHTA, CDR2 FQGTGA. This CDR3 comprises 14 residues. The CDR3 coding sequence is TGTGCCAGCAGCGCGGGACAGCGAAATTCACCCCTCCACTTT. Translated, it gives CASSAGQRNSPLHF. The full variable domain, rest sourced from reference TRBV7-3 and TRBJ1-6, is GAGVSQTPSNKVTEKGKYVELRCDPISGHTALYWYRQSLGQGPEFLIYFQGTGAADDSGLPNDRFFAVRPEGSVSTLKIQRTERGDSAVYLCASSAGQRNSPLHFGNGTRLTVT.

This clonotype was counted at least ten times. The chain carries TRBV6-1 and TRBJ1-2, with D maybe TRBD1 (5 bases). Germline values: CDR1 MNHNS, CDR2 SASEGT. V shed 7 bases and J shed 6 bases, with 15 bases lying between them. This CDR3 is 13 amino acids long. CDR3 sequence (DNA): TGTGCCAGCACCGTTCGAGGAGGGGATGGCTACACCTTC. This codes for CASTVRGGDGYTF.

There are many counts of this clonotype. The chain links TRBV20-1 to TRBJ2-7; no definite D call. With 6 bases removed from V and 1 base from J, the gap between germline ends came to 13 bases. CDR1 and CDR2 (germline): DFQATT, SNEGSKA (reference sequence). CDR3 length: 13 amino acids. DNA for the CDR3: TGCAGTGCCCCAAGGGCCCTATCCTACGAGCAGTACTTC. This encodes CSAPRALSYEQYF.

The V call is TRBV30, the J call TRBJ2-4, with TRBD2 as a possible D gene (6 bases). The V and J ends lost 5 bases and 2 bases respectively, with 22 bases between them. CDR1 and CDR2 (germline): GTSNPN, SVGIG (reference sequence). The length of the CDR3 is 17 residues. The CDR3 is CAWCPPPVGGTKNIQYF. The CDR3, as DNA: TGTGCCTGGTGTCCACCCCCAGTGGGGGGTACCAAAAACATTCAGTACTTC.

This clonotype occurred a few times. The CDR3 sequence: CASRSPAGTEKLFF. CDR3 bases: TGTGCCAGCAGATCTCCGGCAGGGACTGAAAAACTGTTTTTT. The chain joins TRBV28 to TRBJ1-4, with D tentatively TRBD1 (5 bases). Germline V lookup: CDR1 MDHEN, CDR2 SYDVKM. CDR3 length equals 14 residues. The V and J ends lost 6 bases and 7 bases respectively, with 15 bases between them.

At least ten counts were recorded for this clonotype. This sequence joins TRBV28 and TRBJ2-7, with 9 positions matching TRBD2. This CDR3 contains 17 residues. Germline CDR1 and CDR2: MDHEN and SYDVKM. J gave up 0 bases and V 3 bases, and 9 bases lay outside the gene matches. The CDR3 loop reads CASSFVSSGILSYEQYF. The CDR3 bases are TGTGCCAGCAGTTTCGTTTCTAGCGGGATCCTCTCCTACGAGCAGTACTTC.

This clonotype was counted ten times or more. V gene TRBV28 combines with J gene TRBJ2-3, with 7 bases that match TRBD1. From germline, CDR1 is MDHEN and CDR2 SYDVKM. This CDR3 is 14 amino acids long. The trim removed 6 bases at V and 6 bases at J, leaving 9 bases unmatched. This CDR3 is CASSLDREGDTQYF. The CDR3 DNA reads TGTGCCAGCAGCCTAGACAGGGAAGGGGATACGCAGTATTTT.

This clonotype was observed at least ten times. DNA of the CDR3: TGTGCCTTTGACGGGGCAGGGGACGAAAAACTGTTTTTT. It is translated as CAFDGAGDEKLFF. This rearrangement joins TRBV30 to TRBJ1-4; perhaps TRBD1 as D (6 bases). Germline assignment: CDR1 GTSNPN and CDR2 SVGIG (reference sequence). Between the trimmed V and J ends, which lost 7 bases and 8 bases, there was a span of 17 bases. The length of the CDR3 is 13 residues.

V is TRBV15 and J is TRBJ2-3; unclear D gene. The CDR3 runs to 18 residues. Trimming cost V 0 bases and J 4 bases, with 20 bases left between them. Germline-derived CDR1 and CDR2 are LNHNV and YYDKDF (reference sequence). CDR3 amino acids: CATSRDSSSVPYADTQYF. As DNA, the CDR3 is TGTGCCACCAGCAGAGATTCGTCTTCAGTTCCATACGCAGATACGCAGTATTTT.

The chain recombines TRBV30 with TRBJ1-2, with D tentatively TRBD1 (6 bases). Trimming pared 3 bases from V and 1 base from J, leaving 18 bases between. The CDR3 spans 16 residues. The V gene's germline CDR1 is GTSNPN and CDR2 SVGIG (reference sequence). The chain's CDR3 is CAWRSLTGTINYGYTF. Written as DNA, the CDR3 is TGTGCCTGGAGATCCCTAACAGGGACCATTAACTATGGCTACACCTTC.

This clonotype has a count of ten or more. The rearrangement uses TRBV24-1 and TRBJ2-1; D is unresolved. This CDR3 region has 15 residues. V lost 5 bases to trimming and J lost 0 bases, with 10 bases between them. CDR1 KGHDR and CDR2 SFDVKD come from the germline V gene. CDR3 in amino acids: CATSGDGGSYNEQFF. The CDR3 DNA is TGTGCCACCAGTGGAGACGGCGGCTCCTACAATGAGCAGTTCTTC.

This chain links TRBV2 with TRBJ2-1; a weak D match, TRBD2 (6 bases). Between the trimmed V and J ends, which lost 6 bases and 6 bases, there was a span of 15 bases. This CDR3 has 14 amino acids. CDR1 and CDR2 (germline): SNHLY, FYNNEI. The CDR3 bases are TGTGCCAGCAGGGCGGGACTTAGGGGCAATGAGCAGTTCTTC. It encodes CASRAGLRGNEQFF.

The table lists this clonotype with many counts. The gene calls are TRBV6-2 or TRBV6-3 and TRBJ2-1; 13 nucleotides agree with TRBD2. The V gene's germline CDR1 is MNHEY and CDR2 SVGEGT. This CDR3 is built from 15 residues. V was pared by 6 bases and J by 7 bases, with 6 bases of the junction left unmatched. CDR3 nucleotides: TGTGCCAGCAGATTGGGACTAGCGGGAATAAATGAGCAGTTCTTC. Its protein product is CASRLGLAGINEQFF.

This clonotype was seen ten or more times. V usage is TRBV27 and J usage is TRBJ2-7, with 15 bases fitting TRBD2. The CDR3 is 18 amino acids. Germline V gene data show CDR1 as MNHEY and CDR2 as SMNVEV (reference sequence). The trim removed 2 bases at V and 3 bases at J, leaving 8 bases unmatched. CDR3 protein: CASSLIRTSGRAYYEQYF. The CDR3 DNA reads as TGTGCCAGCAGTTTAATAAGGACTAGCGGGAGGGCATACTACGAGCAGTACTTC.

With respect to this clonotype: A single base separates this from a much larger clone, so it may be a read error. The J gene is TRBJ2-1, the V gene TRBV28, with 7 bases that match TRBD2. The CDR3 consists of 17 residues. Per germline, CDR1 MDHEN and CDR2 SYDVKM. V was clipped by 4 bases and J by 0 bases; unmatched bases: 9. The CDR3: CASSYHAAGSSYNEQFF. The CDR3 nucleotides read TGTGCCAGCAGTTATCATGCAGCGGGAAGCTCCTACAATGAGCAGTTCTTC. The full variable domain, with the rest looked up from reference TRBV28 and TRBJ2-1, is DVKVTQSSRYLVKRTGEKVFLECVQDMDHENMFWYRQDPGLGLRLIYFSYDVKMKEKGDIPEGYSVSREKKERFSLILESASTNQTSMYLCASSYHAAGSSYNEQFFGPGTRLTVL.

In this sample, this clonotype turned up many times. The DNA for the CDR3 is TGTGCCAGCAGTGATGGGTCCGCAAGCACAGATACGCAGTATTTT. It translates to CASSDGSASTDTQYF. J is TRBJ2-3 and V is TRBV2, with D hard to call. V was pared by 3 bases and J by 0 bases, with 10 bases between. The CDR3 is 15 residues long. The V gene's germline CDR1 is SNHLY and CDR2 FYNNEI. The full variable domain, with the rest looked up from reference TRBV2 and TRBJ2-3, is EPEVTQTPSHQVTQMGQEVILRCVPISNHLYFYWYRQILGQKVEFLVSFYNNEISEKSEIFDDQFSVERPDGSNFTLKIRSTKLEDSAMYFCASSDGSASTDTQYFGPGTRLTVL.